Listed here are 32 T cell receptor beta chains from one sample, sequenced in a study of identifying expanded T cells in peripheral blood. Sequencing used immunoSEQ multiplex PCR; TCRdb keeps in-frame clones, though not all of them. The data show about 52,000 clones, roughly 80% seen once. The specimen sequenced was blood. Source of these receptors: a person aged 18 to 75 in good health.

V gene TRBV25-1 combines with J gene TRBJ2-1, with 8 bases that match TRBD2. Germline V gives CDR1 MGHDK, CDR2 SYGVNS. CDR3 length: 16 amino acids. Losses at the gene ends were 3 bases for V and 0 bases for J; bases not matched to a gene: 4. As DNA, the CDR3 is TGTGCCAGCAGTGAGTCTAGCGGGCTCTCCTACAATGAGCAGTTCTTC. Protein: CASSESSGLSYNEQFF.

The CDR3 protein is CASSLVGQNTEAFF. CDR3 nucleotides: TGTGCCAGCAGCTTGGTGGGACAGAACACTGAAGCTTTCTTT. V is TRBV5-4 and J is TRBJ1-1, with D tentatively TRBD1 (6 bases). CDR3 size: 14 residues. The V and J ends lost 0 bases and 1 base respectively, with 7 bases between them. Per the germline V gene, CDR1 is SGHNT and CDR2 is YYREEE (reference sequence).

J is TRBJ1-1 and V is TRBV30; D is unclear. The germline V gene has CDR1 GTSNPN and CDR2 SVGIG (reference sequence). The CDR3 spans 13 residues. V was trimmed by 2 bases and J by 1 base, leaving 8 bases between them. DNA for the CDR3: TGTGCCTGGAGTTTAGATCCGAACACTGAAGCTTTCTTT. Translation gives CAWSLDPNTEAFF.

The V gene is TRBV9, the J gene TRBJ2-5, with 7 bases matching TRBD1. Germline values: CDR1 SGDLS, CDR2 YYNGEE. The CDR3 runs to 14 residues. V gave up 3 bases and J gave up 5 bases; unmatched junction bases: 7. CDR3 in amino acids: CASSATGYRETQYF. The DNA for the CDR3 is TGTGCCAGCAGCGCGACAGGGTATCGGGAGACCCAGTACTTC.

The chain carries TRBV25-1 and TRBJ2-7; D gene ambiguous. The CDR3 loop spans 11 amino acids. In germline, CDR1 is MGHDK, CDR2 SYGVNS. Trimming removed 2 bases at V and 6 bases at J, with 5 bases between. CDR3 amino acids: CASSEISEQYF. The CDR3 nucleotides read TGTGCCAGCAGTGAAATTTCCGAGCAGTACTTC.

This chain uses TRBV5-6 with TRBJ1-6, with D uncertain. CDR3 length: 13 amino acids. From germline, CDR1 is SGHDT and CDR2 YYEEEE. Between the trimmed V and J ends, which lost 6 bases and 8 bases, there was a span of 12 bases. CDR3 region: CASTSRVDSPLHF. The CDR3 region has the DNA TGTGCCAGCACCTCCCGGGTGGATTCACCCCTCCACTTT.

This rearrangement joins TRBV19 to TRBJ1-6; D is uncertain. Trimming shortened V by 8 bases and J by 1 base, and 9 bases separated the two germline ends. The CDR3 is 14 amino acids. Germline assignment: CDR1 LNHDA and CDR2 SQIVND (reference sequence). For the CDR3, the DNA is TGTGCCAGTTCCGGAGGGTCCTATAATTCACCCCTCCACTTT. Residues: CASSGGSYNSPLHF.

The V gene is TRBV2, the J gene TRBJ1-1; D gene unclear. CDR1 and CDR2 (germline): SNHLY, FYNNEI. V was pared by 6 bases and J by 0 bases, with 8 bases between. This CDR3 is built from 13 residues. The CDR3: CASRIRMNTEAFF. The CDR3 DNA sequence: TGTGCCAGCAGAATTAGGATGAACACTGAAGCTTTCTTT.

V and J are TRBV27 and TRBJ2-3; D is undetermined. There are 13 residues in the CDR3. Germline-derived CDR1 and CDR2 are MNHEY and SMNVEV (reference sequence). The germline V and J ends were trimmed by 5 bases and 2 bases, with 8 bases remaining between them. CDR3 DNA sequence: TGTGCCAGCAGTCCCCCCCACACAGATACGCAGTATTTT. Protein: CASSPPHTDTQYF.

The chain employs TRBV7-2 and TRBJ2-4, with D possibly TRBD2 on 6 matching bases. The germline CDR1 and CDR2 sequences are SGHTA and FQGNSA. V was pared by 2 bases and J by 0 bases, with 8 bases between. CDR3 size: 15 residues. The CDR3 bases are TGTGCCAGCAGCTTATCGGGACTAGCCAAAAACATTCAGTACTTC. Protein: CASSLSGLAKNIQYF.

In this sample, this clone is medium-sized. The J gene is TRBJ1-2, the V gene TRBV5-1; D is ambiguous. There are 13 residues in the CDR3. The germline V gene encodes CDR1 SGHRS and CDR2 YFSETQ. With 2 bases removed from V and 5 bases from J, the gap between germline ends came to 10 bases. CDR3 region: CASSFDKTYGYTF. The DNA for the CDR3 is TGCGCCAGCAGCTTTGACAAAACATATGGCTACACCTTC.

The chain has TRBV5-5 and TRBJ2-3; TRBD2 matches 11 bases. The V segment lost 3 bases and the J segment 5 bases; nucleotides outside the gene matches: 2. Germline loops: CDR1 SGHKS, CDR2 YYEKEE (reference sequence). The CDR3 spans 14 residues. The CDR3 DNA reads TGTGCCAGCAGCTATGGACTAGCGGGAGATACGCAGTATTTT. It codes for CASSYGLAGDTQYF.

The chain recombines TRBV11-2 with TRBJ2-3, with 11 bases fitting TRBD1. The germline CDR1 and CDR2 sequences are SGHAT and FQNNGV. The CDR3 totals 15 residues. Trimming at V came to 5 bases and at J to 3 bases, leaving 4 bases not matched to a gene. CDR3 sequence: CASSPGTGGTDTQYF. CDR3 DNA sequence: TGTGCCAGCAGCCCTGGGACAGGGGGGACAGATACGCAGTATTTT.

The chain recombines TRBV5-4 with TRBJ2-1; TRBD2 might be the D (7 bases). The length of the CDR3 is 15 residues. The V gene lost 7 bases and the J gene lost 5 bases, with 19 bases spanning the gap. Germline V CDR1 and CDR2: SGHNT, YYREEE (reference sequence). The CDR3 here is CASGVPGGLNNEQFF. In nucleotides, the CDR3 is TGTGCCAGCGGAGTCCCGGGGGGCCTTAACAATGAGCAGTTCTTC.

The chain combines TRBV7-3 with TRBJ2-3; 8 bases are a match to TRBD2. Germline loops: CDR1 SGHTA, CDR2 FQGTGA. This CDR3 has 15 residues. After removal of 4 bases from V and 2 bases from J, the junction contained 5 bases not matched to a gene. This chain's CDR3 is CASSSTGGITDTQYF. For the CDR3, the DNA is TGTGCCAGCAGCTCTACGGGGGGGATCACAGATACGCAGTATTTT.

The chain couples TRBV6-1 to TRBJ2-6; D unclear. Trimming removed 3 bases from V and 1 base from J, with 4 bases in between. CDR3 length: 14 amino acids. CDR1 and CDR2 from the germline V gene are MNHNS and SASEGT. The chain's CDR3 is CASSDESGANVLTF. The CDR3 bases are TGTGCCAGCAGTGACGAGTCTGGGGCCAACGTCCTGACTTTC.

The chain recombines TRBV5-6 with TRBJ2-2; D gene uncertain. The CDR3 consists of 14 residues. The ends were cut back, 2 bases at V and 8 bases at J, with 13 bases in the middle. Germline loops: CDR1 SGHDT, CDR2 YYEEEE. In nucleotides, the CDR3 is TGTGCCAGCAGCTTATCGAGAAGTCAGGGGGAGCTGTTTTTT. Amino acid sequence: CASSLSRSQGELFF.

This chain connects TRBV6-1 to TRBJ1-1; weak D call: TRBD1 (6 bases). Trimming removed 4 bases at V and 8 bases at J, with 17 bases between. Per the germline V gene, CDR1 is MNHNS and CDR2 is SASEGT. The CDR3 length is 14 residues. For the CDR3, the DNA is TGTGCCAGCAGTGCAACAGGGATCCCTCCCGAAGCTTTCTTT. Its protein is CASSATGIPPEAFF.

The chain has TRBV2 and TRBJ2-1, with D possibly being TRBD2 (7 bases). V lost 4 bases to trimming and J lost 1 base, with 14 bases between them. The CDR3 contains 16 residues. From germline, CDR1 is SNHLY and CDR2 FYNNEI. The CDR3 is CASSGGGASSYNEQFF. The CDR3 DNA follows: TGTGCCAGCAGTGGCGGGGGCGCAAGTTCCTACAATGAGCAGTTCTTC.

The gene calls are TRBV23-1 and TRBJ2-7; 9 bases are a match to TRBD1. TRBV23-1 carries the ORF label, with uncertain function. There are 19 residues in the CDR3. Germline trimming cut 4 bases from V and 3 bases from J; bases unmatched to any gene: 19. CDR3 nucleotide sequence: TGCGCCAGCAGTCCACCGGGCATCCGGACAGGGGATTCTCTCTACGAGCAGTACTTC. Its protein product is CASSPPGIRTGDSLYEQYF.

CDR3 nucleotide sequence: TGTGCCAGCAGCCCCCCGGCGGGGAGATGGACCCAGTACTTC. This translates into CASSPPAGRWTQYF. V usage is TRBV11-2 and J usage is TRBJ2-5; perhaps TRBD2 as D (6 bases). V was cut by 5 bases and J by 7 bases, with 17 bases left in between. CDR1 is SGHAT, CDR2 FQNNGV, per germline. CDR3 length equals 14 residues.

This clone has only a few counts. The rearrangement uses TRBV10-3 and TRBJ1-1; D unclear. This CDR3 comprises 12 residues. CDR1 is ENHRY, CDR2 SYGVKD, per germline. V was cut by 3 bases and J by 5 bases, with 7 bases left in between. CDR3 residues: CAISDSGTEAFF. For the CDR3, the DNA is TGTGCCATCAGTGATTCGGGGACTGAAGCTTTCTTT.

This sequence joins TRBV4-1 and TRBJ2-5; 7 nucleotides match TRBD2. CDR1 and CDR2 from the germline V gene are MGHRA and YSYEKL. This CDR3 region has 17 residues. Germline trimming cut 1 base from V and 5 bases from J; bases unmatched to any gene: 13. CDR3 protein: CASSQVLGGKGWETQYF. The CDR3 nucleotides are TGCGCCAGCAGCCAAGTCTTGGGGGGGAAAGGGTGGGAGACCCAGTACTTC.

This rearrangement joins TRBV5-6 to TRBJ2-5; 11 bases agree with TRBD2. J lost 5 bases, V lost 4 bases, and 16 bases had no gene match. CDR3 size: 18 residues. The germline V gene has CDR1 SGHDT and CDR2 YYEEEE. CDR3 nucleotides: TGTGCCAGCAGCAACTTCCGAGGGCTAGCGGGGGGCCGGGAGACCCAGTACTTC. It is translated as CASSNFRGLAGGRETQYF.

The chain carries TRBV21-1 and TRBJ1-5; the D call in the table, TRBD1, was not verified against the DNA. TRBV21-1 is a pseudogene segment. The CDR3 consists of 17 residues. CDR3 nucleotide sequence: TGTGCCAGCAGCAAAGGAGCCGACAGGGGTAGCAATCAGCCCCAGCATTTT. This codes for CASSKGADRGSNQPQHF.

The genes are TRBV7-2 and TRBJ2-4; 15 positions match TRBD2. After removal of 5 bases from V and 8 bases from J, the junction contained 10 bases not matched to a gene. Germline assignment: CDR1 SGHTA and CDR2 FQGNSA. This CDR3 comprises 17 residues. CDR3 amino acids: CASSQGLAGGILDIQYF. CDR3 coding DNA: TGTGCCAGCAGCCAAGGACTAGCGGGAGGGATCCTGGACATTCAGTACTTC.

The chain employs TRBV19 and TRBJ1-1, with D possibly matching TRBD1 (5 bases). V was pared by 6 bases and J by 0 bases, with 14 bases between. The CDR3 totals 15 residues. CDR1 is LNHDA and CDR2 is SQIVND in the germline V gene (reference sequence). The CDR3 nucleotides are TGTGCCAGTAGGCGAAGCGTGGGGGTGAACACTGAAGCTTTCTTT. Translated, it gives CASRRSVGVNTEAFF.

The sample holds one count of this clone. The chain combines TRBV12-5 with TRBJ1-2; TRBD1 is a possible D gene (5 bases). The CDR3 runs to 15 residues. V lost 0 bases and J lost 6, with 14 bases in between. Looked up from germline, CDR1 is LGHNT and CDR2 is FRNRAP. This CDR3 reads CASGLVLPGLDGYTF. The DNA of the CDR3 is TGTGCTAGTGGTTTGGTACTGCCAGGGTTAGATGGCTACACCTTC.

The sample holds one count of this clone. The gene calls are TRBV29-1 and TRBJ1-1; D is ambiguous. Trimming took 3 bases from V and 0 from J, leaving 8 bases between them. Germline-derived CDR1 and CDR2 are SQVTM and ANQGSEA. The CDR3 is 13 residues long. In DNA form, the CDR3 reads TGCAGCGTTGATAAGGCCATGAACACTGAAGCTTTCTTT. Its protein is CSVDKAMNTEAFF. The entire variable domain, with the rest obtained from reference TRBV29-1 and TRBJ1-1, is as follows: SAVISQKPSRDICQRGTSLTIQCQVDSQVTMMFWYRQQPGQSLTLIATANQGSEATYESGFVIDKFPISRPNLTFSTLTVSNMSPEDSSIYLCSVDKAMNTEAFFGQGTRLTVV.

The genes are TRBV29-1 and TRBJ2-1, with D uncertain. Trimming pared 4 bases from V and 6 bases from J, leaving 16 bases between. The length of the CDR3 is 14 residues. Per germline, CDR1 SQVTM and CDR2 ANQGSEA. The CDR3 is CSVVPLTPPNEQFF. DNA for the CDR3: TGCAGCGTTGTTCCGCTTACCCCCCCCAATGAGCAGTTCTTC.

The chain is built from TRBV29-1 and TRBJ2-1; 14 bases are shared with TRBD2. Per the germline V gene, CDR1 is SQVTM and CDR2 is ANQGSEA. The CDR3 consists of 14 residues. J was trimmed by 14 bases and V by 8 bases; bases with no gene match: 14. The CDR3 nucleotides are TGCAGCTATAAGGGACTAGCGGGAGAATTGGGTGAGTTCTTC. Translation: CSYKGLAGELGEFF.

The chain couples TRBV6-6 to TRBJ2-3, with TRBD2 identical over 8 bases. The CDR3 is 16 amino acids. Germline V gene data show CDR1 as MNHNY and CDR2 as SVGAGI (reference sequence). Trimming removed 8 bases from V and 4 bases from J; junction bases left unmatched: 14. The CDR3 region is CASALDGRAGADTQYF. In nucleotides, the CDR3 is TGTGCCAGCGCCCTGGACGGGAGGGCCGGCGCAGATACGCAGTATTTT.